The T cell receptor (beta chain) described here comes from a study of T cell responses to AZD1222 COVID-19 vaccine. Study results and limitations: When two AZD1222 doses had been given, Spike-specific TCR breadth and depth rose. Among spike-specific TCRs, nearly half reportedly target unmutated variant regions. Clonal diversity may have been underestimated, and the donors were mostly white British, with more females than males.

Comments on this clone: Its antigen remains unidentified.

The germline gives CDR1 LGHNT, CDR2 FRNRAP. Trimming removed 4 bases from V and 6 bases from J; junction bases left unmatched: 6. This CDR3 region has 14 residues. Measured with immunoSEQ multiplex PCR; TCRdb has only the in-frame clones, and not every one. Counted here are 130,000 or so clones, about 90% occurring once; the ten biggest clones make up approximately 3.8%. The sequencing used peripheral blood, collected 28 days after the second AZD1222 dose. The receptor was isolated from an adult who received the AZD1222 COVID-19 vaccine. The genes are TRBV12-5 and TRBJ2-4, with 7 bases matching TRBD1. The CDR3 nucleotides read TGTGCTAGTGGTTCGGACAGGCGCCTAAACATTCAGTACTTC. Its protein product is CASGSDRRLNIQYF.